These 10 T cell receptor beta chains share one sample of origin, sequenced in a study of shared T cell receptors in the human thymus. Sequencing used immunoSEQ multiplex PCR; TCRdb keeps in-frame clones, though not all of them. The table includes about 660,000 clones, 88% detected once. These same records also appear under a second study, on human thymus T cells.

Specimen: thymocytes. The origin of the receptors is a boy younger than two with a congenital heart defect.

V and J are TRBV30 and TRBJ2-7, with a weak D call TRBD1 (5 bases). Trimming stripped 4 bases from V and 3 bases from J, with 10 bases between. The CDR3 is made up of 12 amino acids. Germline CDR1 is GTSNPN and CDR2 is SVGIG (reference sequence). For the CDR3, the DNA is TGTGCCTGGAATATAGGGGACTACGAGCAGTACTTC. As protein: CAWNIGDYEQYF.

J is TRBJ1-1 and V is TRBV7-8, with TRBD1 matching 7 bases. The V gene end was trimmed by 0 bases and the J gene end by 1 base; junction bases not matched to a gene: 8. Germline lookup yields CDR1 SGHVS and CDR2 FQNEAQ. The CDR3 extends over 17 amino acids. The CDR3: CASSLASGQKKNTEAFF. In DNA, the CDR3 is TGTGCCAGCAGCTTAGCCTCGGGACAGAAAAAGAACACTGAAGCTTTCTTT.

This clone was seen a single time. The V and J genes are TRBV7-8 and TRBJ2-3, with D possibly being TRBD1 (6 bases). Germline assignment: CDR1 SGHVS and CDR2 FQNEAQ. Deletions cut 3 bases from V and 10 bases from J, with 14 bases between. The CDR3 loop spans 13 amino acids. In nucleotides, the CDR3 is TGTGCCAGCAGCTTGCTTACCAGGGGCTCGCAGTATTTT. Translated: CASSLLTRGSQYF.

Of note for this clone: Other DNA sequences of this sample code for an identical CDR3. J is TRBJ2-1 and V is TRBV27, with a possible D match to TRBD1 (6 bases). CDR3 length equals 12 residues. CDR1 is MNHEY, CDR2 SMNVEV, per germline (reference sequence). V dropped 5 bases and J dropped 7 bases, with 9 bases sitting between them. As DNA, the CDR3 is TGTGCCAGCAGTCTTAGGGGGAATGAGCAGTTCTTC. This codes for CASSLRGNEQFF.

The chain carries TRBV11-3 and TRBJ2-7, with 8 bases matching TRBD2. Unmatched junction bases numbered 7, after V lost 0 bases and J lost 3 bases. This CDR3 has 16 residues. CDR1 SGHNT and CDR2 YENEEA come from the germline V gene. Here the CDR3 reads CASSLDNGREDYEQYF. The CDR3 nucleotides are TGTGCCAGCAGCTTAGATAACGGGAGGGAGGACTACGAGCAGTACTTC.

A few counts support this clone. The CDR3 DNA reads as TGCGCCAGCAGCCAAGAGGGGGCCGGCGAGCAGTACTTC. This codes for CASSQEGAGEQYF. The gene calls are TRBV4-3 and TRBJ2-7; perhaps TRBD1 as D (6 bases). The germline CDR1 and CDR2 sequences are LGHNA and YSLEER. This CDR3 is built from 13 residues. V was clipped by 0 bases and J by 6 bases, with 9 bases between them.

This clone was counted once. V gene TRBV9 combines with J gene TRBJ2-3, with D maybe TRBD2 (7 bases). With 5 bases removed from V and 0 bases from J, the gap between germline ends came to 13 bases. CDR1 and CDR2 (germline): SGDLS, YYNGEE. This CDR3 comprises 15 residues. The CDR3 DNA follows: TGTGCCAGCAGTTGGGGAGGGGGTAGCACAGATACGCAGTATTTT. This gives the protein CASSWGGGSTDTQYF.

V gene TRBV4-3 combines with J gene TRBJ2-7; D may be TRBD1 (6 bases). In germline, CDR1 is LGHNA, CDR2 YSLEER. Trimming shortened V by 1 base and J by 4 bases, and 17 bases separated the two germline ends. The CDR3 is 16 amino acids. CDR3 loop: CASSQGTGSNPYEQYF. The CDR3 DNA is TGCGCCAGCAGCCAAGGTACAGGGTCCAATCCATACGAGCAGTACTTC.

The gene calls are TRBV6-1 and TRBJ1-1; D is possibly TRBD1 (5 bases). The V end was cut by 5 bases, the J end by 6 bases, with 10 bases between. Germline CDR1 MNHNS, CDR2 SASEGT. The CDR3 is 12 residues long. The CDR3 loop is CASSSGGAEAFF. CDR3 DNA: TGTGCCAGCAGTTCTGGGGGGGCTGAAGCTTTCTTT.

The V gene is TRBV7-8, the J gene TRBJ2-7; 8 positions match TRBD1. There are 16 residues in the CDR3. After removal of 6 bases from V and 3 bases from J, the junction contained 13 bases not matched to a gene. CDR1 and CDR2 from the germline V gene are SGHVS and FQNEAQ. In DNA form, the CDR3 reads TGTGCCAGCAGTACAGAGGGCGGGACAGGCCACTACGAGCAGTACTTC. Translated: CASSTEGGTGHYEQYF.